This T cell receptor (beta chain) was captured by sequencing in a study of T cell changes during pregnancy in multiple sclerosis. Data came from immunoSEQ multiplex PCR; TCRdb stores just in-frame clones and leaves some out. The table includes fewer than 75,000 clones, 91% detected once. With V trimmed by 1 base and J by 10 bases, 6 bases remained unmatched. In germline, CDR1 is LNHNV, CDR2 YYDKDF (reference sequence). The CDR3 loop spans 15 amino acids. The TCR was taken from a female donor with multiple sclerosis, enrolled in a pregnancy study. The specimen was CD8+ T cells from peripheral blood mononuclear cells, collected before pregnancy. J is TRBJ1-4 and V is TRBV15; 10 bases line up with TRBD1. CDR3 loop: CATSRARQGAVKLFF. In DNA, the CDR3 is TGTGCCACCAGCAGAGCTCGACAGGGGGCCGTAAAACTGTTTTTT. Full variable domain (rest looked up from reference TRBV15 and TRBJ1-4): DAMVIQNPRYQVTQFGKPVTLSCSQTLNHNVMYWYQQKSSQAPKLLFHYYDKDFNNEADTPDNFQSRRPNTSFCFLDIRSPGLGDTAMYLCATSRARQGAVKLFFGSGTQLSVL.